These 26 T cell receptor beta chains were sequenced from one sample in a study of blood T cell repertoires in COVID-19. Data came from immunoSEQ multiplex PCR; TCRdb stores just in-frame clones and leaves some out. The sample includes 200,000 to 250,000 clones, more than 70% seen only once; the top ten take around 3.3%. Sample: peripheral blood. These receptors were obtained from a woman older than 75 with acute or convalescent COVID-19.

The chain combines TRBV4-1 with TRBJ2-7; D is ambiguous. From germline, CDR1 is MGHRA and CDR2 YSYEKL. V lost 0 bases and J 6 bases, leaving 18 bases between the germline ends. The CDR3 extends over 16 amino acids. This chain's CDR3 is CASSQDGPQVGLEQYF. The CDR3 region has the DNA TGCGCCAGCAGCCAAGATGGCCCGCAGGTGGGTCTCGAGCAGTACTTC.

This chain joins TRBV4-2 and TRBJ2-3; a weak D match, TRBD2 (6 bases). There are 16 residues in the CDR3. The V and J ends lost 1 base and 2 bases respectively, with 13 bases between them. Per germline, CDR1 LGHNA and CDR2 YNFKEQ. CDR3 sequence: CASSQGWAGPTDTQYF. The CDR3 bases are TGTGCCAGCAGCCAAGGTTGGGCGGGGCCCACAGATACGCAGTATTTT.

This clone occurred once. The chain is built from TRBV5-1 and TRBJ1-1; D ambiguous. The CDR3 is 14 residues long. V lost 3 bases, J lost 1 base, and 10 bases lay in between. CDR1 is SGHRS, CDR2 YFSETQ, per germline. This CDR3 is CASSSIPGNTEAFF. Written as DNA, the CDR3 is TGCGCCAGCAGCTCGATCCCGGGGAACACTGAAGCTTTCTTT.

The CDR3 reads CASSIRDRGIHVDQPQHF. Here the CDR3 DNA reads TGTGCCAGTAGTATCCGGGACAGGGGGATCCACGTCGATCAGCCCCAGCATTTT. The J gene is TRBJ1-5, the V gene TRBV19; TRBD1 matches 11 bases. This CDR3 has 18 amino acids. V dropped 3 bases and J dropped 5; count of bases not matched to a gene: 12. Germline assignment: CDR1 LNHDA and CDR2 SQIVND (reference sequence).

The V call is TRBV3-1 (or the pseudogene TRBV3-2), the J call TRBJ1-1; D ambiguous. This CDR3 is 19 amino acids long. Trimming left V 3 bases short and J 0 bases short, with 23 bases between. CDR1 is LGHDT and CDR2 is YNNKEL in the germline V gene (reference sequence). CDR3 coding DNA: TGTGCCAGCAGCCAGAGGAATAGAGACGCCTGGAGCTTGAACACTGAAGCTTTCTTT. It is translated as CASSQRNRDAWSLNTEAFF.

To note about this clone: Distinct nucleotide sequences in the sample also encode this CDR3. The chain links TRBV3-1 (or the pseudogene TRBV3-2) to TRBJ1-1; TRBD1 aligns across 7 bases. The CDR3 is 13 amino acids. Per the germline V gene, CDR1 is LGHDT and CDR2 is YNNKEL (reference sequence). V gave up 4 bases and J gave up 3 bases; unmatched junction bases: 2. The CDR3 coding sequence is TGTGCCAGCAGCCGTACAGGGGACACTGAAGCTTTCTTT. It yields the protein CASSRTGDTEAFF.

The CDR3 spells CASSSRGGRANTEAFF. In DNA form, the CDR3 reads TGTGCCAGCAGTTCTCGCGGGGGCAGGGCGAACACTGAAGCTTTCTTT. The V call is TRBV6-5, the J call TRBJ1-1; perhaps TRBD1 as D (6 bases). Germline CDR1 is MNHEY and CDR2 is SVGAGI. The ends were cut back, 4 bases at V and 1 base at J, with 16 bases in the middle. The CDR3 covers 16 residues.

The chain employs TRBV7-2 and TRBJ1-2; 7 nucleotides align to TRBD1. This CDR3 has 15 amino acids. V was pared by 3 bases and J by 8 bases, with 12 bases of the junction left unmatched. The germline V gene encodes CDR1 SGHTA and CDR2 FQGNSA. Here the CDR3 DNA reads TGTGCCAGCAGCTTCGGACAGGCTCCCCCGGAGGGCTACACCTTC. This codes for CASSFGQAPPEGYTF.

A few counts support this clone. The rearrangement joins TRBV9 to TRBJ1-2, with D perhaps TRBD1 (6 bases). V lost 3 bases and J 4 bases, leaving 13 bases between the germline ends. The CDR3 length is 14 residues. Germline CDR1 reads SGDLS; CDR2 reads YYNGEE. The CDR3 DNA follows: TGTGCCAGCAGCGCGTTTGACAGGACCTATGGCTACACCTTC. Its translation: CASSAFDRTYGYTF.

J is TRBJ1-5 and V is TRBV5-4; D gene unclear. The germline V gene encodes CDR1 SGHNT and CDR2 YYREEE (reference sequence). V dropped 0 bases and J dropped 5 bases, with 9 bases sitting between them. The CDR3 is made up of 14 amino acids. CDR3 nucleotide sequence: TGTGCCAGCAGCTTGGACCTAACGGATCAGCCCCAGCATTTT. This translates into CASSLDLTDQPQHF. The whole variable domain, remainder taken from reference TRBV5-4 and TRBJ1-5, is ETGVTQSPTHLIKTRGQQVTLRCSSQSGHNTVSWYQQALGQGPQFIFQYYREEENGRGNFPPRFSGLQFPNYSSELNVNALELDDSALYLCASSLDLTDQPQHFGDGTRLSIL.

Concerning this clone itself: Other nucleotide sequences from this sample produce the same CDR3. The chain couples TRBV5-6 to TRBJ1-2; 8 nucleotides line up with TRBD1. The CDR3 is 13 residues long. Germline loops: CDR1 SGHDT, CDR2 YYEEEE. The V gene end was trimmed by 0 bases and the J gene end by 6 bases; junction bases not matched to a gene: 1. DNA for the CDR3: TGTGCCAGCAGCTTGGCAGGGGGCCATGGCTACACCTTC. It yields the protein CASSLAGGHGYTF.

This chain uses TRBV15 with TRBJ1-1; TRBD1 might be the D (6 bases). Germline CDR1 and CDR2: LNHNV and YYDKDF (reference sequence). The CDR3 totals 15 residues. V was clipped by 5 bases and J by 1 base, with 14 bases between them. CDR3 DNA: TGTGCCACCAGCGGAGTGACAGGCTGGAACACTGAAGCTTTCTTT. Translating it yields CATSGVTGWNTEAFF.

The count of this clone is one. This chain uses TRBV7-9 with TRBJ1-1; perhaps TRBD1 as D (6 bases). V was trimmed by 3 bases and J by 5 bases, leaving 10 bases between them. Germline V CDR1 and CDR2: SEHNR, FQNEAQ (reference sequence). The CDR3 is 13 residues long. The CDR3 DNA is TGTGCCAGCAGCTTCAGGGGAAAAACTGAAGCTTTCTTT. Translation gives CASSFRGKTEAFF. Together with reference TRBV7-9 and TRBJ1-1, the CDR3 gives the full variable domain: DTGVSQNPRHKITKRGQNVTFRCDPISEHNRLYWYRQTLGQGPEFLTYFQNEAQLEKSRLLSDRFSAERPKGSFSTLEIQRTEQGDSAMYLCASSFRGKTEAFFGQGTRLTVV.

This chain connects TRBV2 to TRBJ1-5; tentatively, D is TRBD1 (6 bases). Germline V CDR1 and CDR2: SNHLY, FYNNEI. Between the trimmed V and J ends, which lost 9 bases and 0 bases, there was a span of 9 bases. The CDR3 has 13 residues. DNA of the CDR3: TGTGCCAGTAACAGGGATAGCAATCAGCCCCAGCATTTT. This translates into CASNRDSNQPQHF.

V is TRBV28 and J is TRBJ2-7; perhaps TRBD2 as D (6 bases). The CDR3 totals 13 residues. Germline V CDR1 and CDR2: MDHEN, SYDVKM. Between the trimmed V and J ends, which lost 6 bases and 4 bases, there was a span of 13 bases. CDR3 in amino acids: CASRGGRRYEQYF. CDR3 sequence (DNA): TGTGCCAGCAGGGGGGGACGAAGGTACGAGCAGTACTTC.

The chain is built from TRBV28 and TRBJ1-4; 9 bases fit TRBD1. CDR1 MDHEN and CDR2 SYDVKM come from the germline V gene. The CDR3 sequence is 16 residues long. J was trimmed by 3 bases and V by 5 bases; bases with no gene match: 7. Here the CDR3 reads CASSPDRGESNEKLFF. In DNA form, the CDR3 reads TGTGCCAGCAGTCCGGACAGGGGCGAATCTAATGAAAAACTGTTTTTT. Based on the CDR3 plus reference TRBV28 and TRBJ1-4, the full variable domain is DVKVTQSSRYLVKRTGEKVFLECVQDMDHENMFWYRQDPGLGLRLIYFSYDVKMKEKGDIPEGYSVSREKKERFSLILESASTNQTSMYLCASSPDRGESNEKLFFGSGTQLSVL.

The gene calls are TRBV6-2 or TRBV6-3 and TRBJ1-5, with no clear D. CDR3 length: 12 amino acids. The germline gives CDR1 MNHEY, CDR2 SVGEGT. Trimming left V 5 bases short and J 9 bases short, with 11 bases between. CDR3 sequence: CASSTGPPPQHF. CDR3 sequence (DNA): TGTGCCAGCAGTACGGGTCCCCCGCCCCAGCATTTT.

J is TRBJ2-7 and V is TRBV6-5; possible D gene TRBD1, 6 bases. The CDR3 is made up of 13 amino acids. Germline CDR1 MNHEY, CDR2 SVGAGI. The CDR3 region is CAGRTVLSREQYF. For the CDR3, the DNA is TGTGCTGGCCGGACAGTTCTGTCGAGGGAGCAGTACTTC.

The chain links TRBV12-5 to TRBJ1-6, with D unclear. Germline V gene lookup returns CDR1 LGHNT and CDR2 FRNRAP. This CDR3 has 15 residues. Trimming removed 4 bases at V and 0 bases at J, with 7 bases between. CDR3 region: CASGSGLSYNSPLHF. CDR3 DNA: TGTGCTAGTGGTTCTGGACTCTCCTATAATTCACCCCTCCACTTT.

CDR3 DNA: TGCAGCGTTCAACGCGCAGGGTCTACCGGGGAGCTGTTTTTT. Its protein is CSVQRAGSTGELFF. J is TRBJ2-2 and V is TRBV29-1; tentatively, D is TRBD1 (5 bases). Germline V gene data show CDR1 as SQVTM and CDR2 as ANQGSEA. V was pared by 5 bases and J by 5 bases, with 15 bases between. CDR3 length equals 14 residues.

This clone occurred a few times. J is TRBJ1-2 and V is TRBV11-2, with D possibly being TRBD1 (5 bases). CDR1 is SGHAT, CDR2 FQNNGV, per germline. The ends were cut back, 2 bases at V and 5 bases at J, with 12 bases in the middle. CDR3 length: 14 amino acids. This chain's CDR3 is CASSLSTAVYGYTF. As DNA, the CDR3 is TGTGCCAGCAGCTTATCGACAGCAGTATATGGCTACACCTTC.

This clone appeared once. The chain links TRBV7-3 to TRBJ1-1; TRBD1 is a possible D gene (6 bases). This CDR3 spans 13 amino acids. Trimming took 5 bases from V and 5 from J, leaving 12 bases between them. Per the germline V gene, CDR1 is SGHTA and CDR2 is FQGTGA. The CDR3 is CASSQTQGTEAFF. The CDR3 coding sequence is TGTGCCAGCAGCCAGACACAGGGAACTGAAGCTTTCTTT.

This clone was seen only once. The rearrangement uses TRBV18 and TRBJ2-7; 7 positions match TRBD1. Per germline, CDR1 KGHSH and CDR2 LQKENI. The CDR3 runs 13 residues. V lost 3 bases and J lost 3; bases outside the gene matches: 2. CDR3 DNA: TGTGCCAGCTCACCCGGGACAGACTACGAGCAGTACTTC. Translating gives CASSPGTDYEQYF. Full variable domain (missing parts from reference TRBV18 and TRBJ2-7): NAGVMQNPRHLVRRRGQEARLRCSPMKGHSHVYWYRQLPEEGLKFMVYLQKENIIDESGMPKERFSAEFPKEGPSILRIQQVVRGDSAAYFCASSPGTDYEQYFGPGTRLTVT.

This chain joins TRBV5-4 and TRBJ1-4, with D possibly TRBD1 on 5 matching bases. The germline V gene has CDR1 SGHNT and CDR2 YYREEE (reference sequence). The CDR3 contains 16 residues. Trimming cost V 0 bases and J 2 bases, with 11 bases left between them. The CDR3 bases are TGTGCCAGCAGCTTGGCCGGCAGGGCCACTAATGAAAAACTGTTTTTT. Translated, it gives CASSLAGRATNEKLFF.

This clone has a single count. The chain couples TRBV6-5 to TRBJ2-7; a possible D gene is TRBD1 (6 bases). V lost 4 bases and J lost 2, with 15 bases in between. The CDR3 consists of 15 residues. Per the germline V gene, CDR1 is MNHEY and CDR2 is SVGAGI. CDR3 sequence: CASSLGAGAPYEQYF. DNA for the CDR3: TGTGCCAGCAGTTTAGGAGCAGGGGCCCCCTACGAGCAGTACTTC.

The rearrangement links TRBV7-2 to TRBJ2-1, with 10 bases fitting TRBD2. The CDR3 contains 13 residues. In germline, CDR1 is SGHTA, CDR2 FQGNSA. The V and J ends lost 5 bases and 9 bases, in that order; junction bases with no gene match: 4. The CDR3 is CASSLSGGTEQFF. The CDR3 region has the DNA TGTGCCAGCAGCCTTAGCGGGGGGACTGAGCAGTTCTTC.